The rows below give T cell receptor beta chains drawn from one sample of a study of tumor-infiltrating lymphocytes in primary liver carcinoma. TCRdb passed the multiplex PCR reads through MiXCR, listing each CDR3 protein once. Of about 64,000 distinct CDR3 sequences listed, about three quarters are singletons. The sequenced sample consisted of liver tumor tissue from sampling region 4. The receptors originated from a man in his forties or fifties with primary liver carcinoma and hepatitis B virus infection. The CDR3 runs from the conserved cysteine through the conserved F or W.

cdr3_length j_call v_call cdr3_aa
16 TRBJ2-1 TRBV29-1 CSVATLRPWSRQEQFF
15 TRBJ1-2 TRBV11-2 CVSSYTGGSFPGCTF
15 TRBJ2-1 TRBV29-1 CSVEDPGQELNEEFF
16 TRBJ2-2 TRBV5-5 CASSLGWTSGTGELFF
15 TRBJ2-3 TRBV15 CATSRERELADTQYF
13 TRBJ2-7 TRBV9 CDSSIGDGATKYF
16 TRBJ1-1 TRBV11-2 CASSRGKARVFIEAFF
16 TRBJ2-2 TRBV6-1 CASNGPGLAGTVELFF
13 TRBJ1-5 TRBV4-3 CASRLSWEQPQHF
12 TRBJ2-7 TRBV10-3 CAISGKMGEQYF
15 TRBJ2-7 TRBV6-1 CVSSRDGTNSYEQYF
15 TRBJ2-5 TRBV6-5 CASSYSWDEQETQYF
15 TRBJ2-1 TRBV11-3 CASNPAGTGGREQFF
15 TRBJ2-2 TRBV5-4 CVSSSTSANTGELFF
13 TRBJ1-1 TRBV28 CAIKTLTNTEAFF
11 TRBJ2-7 TRBV10-2 CATGRVNEQCF
14 TRBJ2-3 TRBV12-3/TRBV12-4 CPNSFTRGGDTQYF
13 TRBJ2-2 TRBV12-3/TRBV12-4 CARSGYSTGELFF
13 TRBJ1-2 TRBV7-9 CASSPDPSVGYTF
13 TRBJ2-7 TRBV6-2/TRBV6-3 CASSWREHYERYF
13 TRBJ2-5 TRBV4-2 CASSQEPTETQYF
16 TRBJ2-3 TRBV6-5 CASSLASGHCSDTQYF
12 TRBJ2-1 TRBV4-2 CACSGGVNEQFF
17 TRBJ1-2 TRBV6-5 CASSSLFMVSGGGSYTF
14 TRBJ2-7 TRBV6-5 CATSTSGLPYGQYF
16 TRBJ2-1 TRBV6-1 CASNEWWKGTYSEQFF
13 TRBJ1-5 TRBV6-2/TRBV6-3 CASTLGESQPQHF
14 TRBJ2-7 TRBV6-1 CASSVAADGYEQYF
17 TRBJ2-7 TRBV2 CASSQTSGRVGFGEQYF
14 TRBJ1-2 TRBV11-1 CASSFEGFGYGYTF
15 TRBJ2-3 TRBV29-1 CSVGRDTTSTDTQYF
15 TRBJ2-2 TRBV5-4 CASSSTSANTGGLFF
15 TRBJ2-7 TRBV11-2 CASSHGIRRTYEQYF
17 TRBJ1-6 TRBV4-1 CASSQDRGQGRNSPLHF
15 TRBJ1-1 TRBV11-2 CASSLGRGLNNEAFF
16 TRBJ2-3 TRBV10-3 CAIRHTSRASTDAQYF
13 TRBJ2-7 TRBV29-1 CSVDTGYIDEQYF
14 TRBJ2-5 TRBV6-2/TRBV6-3 CASTQRLGQETQYF
13 TRBJ2-2 TRBV12-3/TRBV12-4 CAGSGYSIGELFF
16 TRBJ2-1 TRBV4-1 CASSPELAGAHNEQSF
13 TRBJ2-2 TRBV5-1 CASRGAGAGELFF
13 TRBJ1-2 TRBV6-5 CASNYGQEERYTF
16 TRBJ2-1 TRBV11-2 CASNLELLSEMKEQFF
14 TRBJ1-1 TRBV5-4 CASSLAWANIEAFF
13 TRBJ2-5 TRBV10-3 CAISHRGRETQYF